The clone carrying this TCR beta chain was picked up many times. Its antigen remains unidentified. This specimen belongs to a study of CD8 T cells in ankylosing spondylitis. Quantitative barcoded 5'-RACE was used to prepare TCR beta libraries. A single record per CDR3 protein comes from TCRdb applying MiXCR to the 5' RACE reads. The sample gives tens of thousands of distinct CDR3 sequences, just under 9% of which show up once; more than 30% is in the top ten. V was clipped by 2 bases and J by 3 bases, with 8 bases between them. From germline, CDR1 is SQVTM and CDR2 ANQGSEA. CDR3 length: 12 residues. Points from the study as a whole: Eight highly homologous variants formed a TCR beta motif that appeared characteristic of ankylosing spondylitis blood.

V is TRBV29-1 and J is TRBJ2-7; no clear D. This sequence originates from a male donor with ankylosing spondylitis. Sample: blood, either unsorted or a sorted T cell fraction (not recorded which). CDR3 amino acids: CSVETIYYEQYV. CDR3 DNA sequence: TGCAGCGTTGAAACAATATACTACGAGCAGTACGTC.